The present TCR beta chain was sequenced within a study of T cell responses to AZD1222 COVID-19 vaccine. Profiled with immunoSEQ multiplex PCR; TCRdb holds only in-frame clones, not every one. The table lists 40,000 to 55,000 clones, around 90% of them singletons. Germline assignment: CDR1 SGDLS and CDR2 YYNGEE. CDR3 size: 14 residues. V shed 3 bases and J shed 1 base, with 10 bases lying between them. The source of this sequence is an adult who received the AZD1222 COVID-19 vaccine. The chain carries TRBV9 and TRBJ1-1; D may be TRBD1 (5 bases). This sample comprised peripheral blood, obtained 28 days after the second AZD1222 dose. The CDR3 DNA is TGTGCCAGCAGCGAGGGACGGAGGAACACTGAAGCTTTCTTT. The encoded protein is CASSEGRRNTEAFF.